Listed here is a single TCR beta chain. The CD4+ fraction was divided into a CD45RA+ naive subset and a CD45RA-negative memory subset. The data were obtained in a study of shared clonotypes between healthy human individuals. TCRdb's table, derived via immunoSEQ multiplex PCR, lists solely in-frame clones and lacks some. The sample includes millions of clones, 85% to 95% of them seen just once. Per the germline V gene, CDR1 is SGHTA and CDR2 is FQGNSA. The CDR3 covers 13 residues. V was clipped by 5 bases and J by 6 bases; unmatched bases: 7. The sequence came from a man between 18 and 29 years old in good health. Some clones in this sample may be carry-over from other donors' samples. The chain combines TRBV7-2 with TRBJ2-7, with 7 nucleotides matching TRBD1. Sequencing was performed on naive CD4+ T cells from PBMCs. Regarding subset: CD45RA+ positively selected. The CDR3 region is CASSRTGTREQYF. As DNA, the CDR3 is TGTGCCAGCAGCCGGACAGGAACACGCGAGCAGTACTTC. The complete variable domain, with remaining parts taken from reference TRBV7-2 and TRBJ2-7, reads GAGVSQSPSNKVTEKGKDVELRCDPISGHTALYWYRQSLGQGLEFLIYFQGNSAPDKSGLPSDRFSAERTGGSVSTLTIQRTQQEDSAVYLCASSRTGTREQYFGPGTRLTVT.